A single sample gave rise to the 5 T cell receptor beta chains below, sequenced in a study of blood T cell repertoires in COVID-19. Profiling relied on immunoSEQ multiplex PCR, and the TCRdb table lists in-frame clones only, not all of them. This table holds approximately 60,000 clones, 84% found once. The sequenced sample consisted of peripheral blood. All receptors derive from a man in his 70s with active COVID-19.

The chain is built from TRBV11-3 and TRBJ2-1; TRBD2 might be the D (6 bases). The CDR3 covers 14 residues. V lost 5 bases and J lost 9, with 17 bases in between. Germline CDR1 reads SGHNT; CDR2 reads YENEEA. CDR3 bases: TGTGCCAGCAGCACGCGTAGCGGTTCTATTGAGCAGTTCTTC. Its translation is CASSTRSGSIEQFF.

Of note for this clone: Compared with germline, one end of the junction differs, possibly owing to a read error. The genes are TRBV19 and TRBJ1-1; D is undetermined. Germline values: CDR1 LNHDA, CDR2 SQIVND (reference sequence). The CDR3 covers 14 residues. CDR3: CASSIAGESAEAFF. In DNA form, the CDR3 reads TGTGCCAGTAGCATAGCCGGGGAATCCGCTGAAGCTTTCTTT.

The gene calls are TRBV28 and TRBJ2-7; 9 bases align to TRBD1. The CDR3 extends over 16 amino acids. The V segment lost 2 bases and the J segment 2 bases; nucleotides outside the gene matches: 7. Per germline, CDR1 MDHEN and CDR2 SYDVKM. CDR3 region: CASSLMGQGRPYEQYF. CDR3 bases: TGTGCCAGCAGTTTAATGGGACAGGGAAGACCCTACGAGCAGTACTTC.

The CDR3 is CASSSAGLVNEQFF. Here the CDR3 DNA reads TGTGCCAGCAGCTCCGCGGGACTAGTCAATGAGCAGTTCTTC. The rearrangement links TRBV7-3 to TRBJ2-1, with 8 bases fitting TRBD2. With 4 bases clipped from V and 6 bases from J, the junction kept 5 bases outside the gene matches. Per the germline V gene, CDR1 is SGHTA and CDR2 is FQGTGA. The CDR3 loop spans 14 amino acids.

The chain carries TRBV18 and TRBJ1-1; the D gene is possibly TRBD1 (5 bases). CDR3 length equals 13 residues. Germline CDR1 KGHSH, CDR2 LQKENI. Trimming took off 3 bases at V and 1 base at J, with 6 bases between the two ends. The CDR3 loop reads CASSPTANTEAFF. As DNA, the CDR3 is TGTGCCAGCTCACCGACAGCGAACACTGAAGCTTTCTTT.